The 3 T cell receptor beta chains below all came from one sample that was sequenced in a study of CD8+ T cells in alopecia areata. cDNA reverse transcribed from extracted RNA served as the sequencing template. Generated by immunoSEQ multiplex PCR, the TCRdb table keeps only in-frame clones and is missing some. This sample has around 69,000 clones, with roughly 60% found just once. This sample comprised CD8+ T cells sorted from blood, obtained at week 0. The receptors stem from a human donor with alopecia areata.

The chain carries TRBV30 and TRBJ2-7; D remains unclear. This CDR3 is 12 amino acids long. Per germline, CDR1 GTSNPN and CDR2 SVGIG (reference sequence). V was clipped by 4 bases and J by 2 bases, with 9 bases between them. CDR3 in DNA: TGTGCCTGGACGGGCCGGACCTACGAGCAGTACTTC. Protein product: CAWTGRTYEQYF.

This clone has only one observation. The gene calls are TRBV30 and TRBJ2-2; D unclear. V was shortened by 1 base and J by 3 bases, with 18 bases between the two germline ends. Germline CDR1 reads GTSNPN; CDR2 reads SVGIG (reference sequence). CDR3 length equals 17 residues. CDR3 residues: CAWSELVPTEYTGELFF. For the CDR3, the DNA is TGTGCCTGGAGTGAGTTGGTTCCTACAGAATACACCGGGGAGCTGTTTTTT. Together with reference TRBV30 and TRBJ2-2, the CDR3 gives the full variable domain: SQTIHQWPATLVQPVGSPLSLECTVEGTSNPNLYWYRQAAGRGLQLLFYSVGIGQISSEVPQNLSASRPQDRQFILSSKKLLLSDSGFYLCAWSELVPTEYTGELFFGEGSRLTVL.

This chain uses TRBV9 with TRBJ1-2; no definite D call. Germline lookup yields CDR1 SGDLS and CDR2 YYNGEE. The CDR3 sequence is 13 residues long. The V and J ends lost 0 bases and 6 bases respectively, with 9 bases between them. CDR3 protein: CASSVGHMDGYTF. Written as DNA, the CDR3 is TGTGCCAGCAGCGTAGGTCATATGGATGGCTACACCTTC.